One sample yielded the 16 T cell receptor beta chains listed below, sequenced in a study of T cells in localized non-small cell lung cancer. The data were produced by immunoSEQ multiplex PCR, yet TCRdb's version contains in-frame clones alone and is incomplete. The repertoire consists of some 25,000 clones, with 92% occurring once and the leading ten covering 2.5% to 3%. Sequencing used peripheral blood, obtained before any cancer treatment. These receptors were collected from a woman aged 35-70 years with stage I lung adenocarcinoma.

The chain uses TRBV28 and TRBJ1-4; D not resolved. From germline, CDR1 is MDHEN and CDR2 SYDVKM. Trimming removed 2 bases from V and 12 bases from J, with 7 bases in between. The CDR3 sequence is 11 residues long. The CDR3 DNA follows: TGTGCCAGCAGTTTAGAGAGGGAACTGTTTTTT. This gives the protein CASSLERELFF.

The chain employs TRBV27 and TRBJ2-7; D call uncertain. Trimming removed 5 bases at V and 6 bases at J, with 14 bases between. Germline V gene sequence: CDR1 MNHEY, CDR2 SMNVEV (reference sequence). This CDR3 comprises 13 residues. CDR3 coding DNA: TGTGCCAGCAGTCTAACGAGTTGGGGCGAGCAGTACTTC. It codes for CASSLTSWGEQYF.

V gene TRBV19 combines with J gene TRBJ1-2, with TRBD1 as a possible D gene (6 bases). The V gene lost 7 bases and the J gene lost 4 bases, with 19 bases spanning the gap. Germline V gives CDR1 LNHDA, CDR2 SQIVND (reference sequence). The CDR3 sequence is 15 residues long. CDR3 sequence: CASTPTGGNFYGYTF. CDR3 bases: TGTGCCAGTACCCCGACCGGGGGCAATTTCTATGGCTACACCTTC.

The chain has TRBV9 and TRBJ2-2; 8 bases line up with TRBD2. CDR1 SGDLS and CDR2 YYNGEE come from the germline V gene. V was clipped by 7 bases and J by 5 bases; unmatched bases: 13. The CDR3 extends over 16 amino acids. CDR3 in amino acids: CASGRKRELWTGELFF. The CDR3 DNA reads as TGTGCCAGCGGAAGAAAGCGGGAGCTTTGGACCGGGGAGCTGTTTTTT.

The chain employs TRBV5-1 and TRBJ2-7, with D hard to call. Trimming took off 4 bases at V and 3 bases at J, with 17 bases between the two ends. In germline, CDR1 is SGHRS, CDR2 YFSETQ. The CDR3 loop spans 15 amino acids. Here the CDR3 reads CASSARPPESYEQYF. The CDR3 nucleotides read TGCGCCAGCAGCGCAAGACCCCCTGAAAGCTACGAGCAGTACTTC. Based on the CDR3 plus reference TRBV5-1 and TRBJ2-7, the full variable domain is KAGVTQTPRYLIKTRGQQVTLSCSPISGHRSVSWYQQTPGQGLQFLFEYFSETQRNKGNFPGRFSGRQFSNSRSEMNVSTLELGDSALYLCASSARPPESYEQYFGPGTRLTVT.

This clone was found a few times. The chain employs TRBV7-3 and TRBJ2-2; 7 bases are a match to TRBD1. Germline trimming cut 4 bases from V and 5 bases from J; bases unmatched to any gene: 7. Germline V CDR1 and CDR2: SGHTA, FQGTGA. The CDR3 has 15 amino acids. Here the CDR3 DNA reads TGTGCCAGCAGCTCACAGGGGCCTAGGACCGGGGAGCTGTTTTTT. It specifies CASSSQGPRTGELFF.

This chain joins TRBV6-1 and TRBJ1-1; D possibly corresponds to TRBD1 (6 bases). Trimming pared 8 bases from V and 7 bases from J, leaving 14 bases between. Germline CDR1 is MNHNS and CDR2 is SASEGT. The CDR3 extends over 12 amino acids. CDR3 coding DNA: TGTGCCAGCGTAACAGGGTTTATTGAAGCTTTCTTT. Translated: CASVTGFIEAFF.

The chain carries TRBV11-1 and TRBJ2-1; 7 bases align to TRBD1. V was clipped by 6 bases and J by 6 bases; unmatched bases: 14. Germline assignment: CDR1 SGHAT and CDR2 FQDESV (reference sequence). CDR3 size: 16 residues. The CDR3 bases are TGTGCCAGCAGTCAAATACAGGGGTTTTCGGGCAATGAGCAGTTCTTC. Protein sequence: CASSQIQGFSGNEQFF.

This clone has just a few counts. Sequence at one end of the junction differs from germline and may be a read error. This chain connects TRBV6-1 to TRBJ1-2; D gene uncertain. Germline-derived CDR1 and CDR2 are MNHNS and SASEGT. The CDR3 consists of 11 residues. The CDR3 DNA reads TGTGCCAGCAGTGACACATATGGCCACACCTTC. Translated: CASSDTYGHTF.

The chain uses TRBV5-1 and TRBJ2-5; D gene uncertain. There are 14 residues in the CDR3. Trimming cost V 3 bases and J 5 bases, with 14 bases left between them. The germline gives CDR1 SGHRS, CDR2 YFSETQ. The CDR3 region is CASSSLRVGETQYF. In nucleotides, the CDR3 is TGCGCCAGCAGCTCCCTAAGGGTCGGGGAGACCCAGTACTTC.

The gene calls are TRBV15 and TRBJ2-1; 7 nucleotides agree with TRBD2. V dropped 1 base and J dropped 1; count of bases not matched to a gene: 1. Germline assignment: CDR1 LNHNV and CDR2 YYDKDF (reference sequence). This CDR3 region has 15 residues. For the CDR3, the DNA is TGTGCCACCAGCAGAGGCGGGGGATCCTACAATGAGCAGTTCTTC. Its protein is CATSRGGGSYNEQFF.

The chain links TRBV4-1 to TRBJ2-7; the D gene is possibly TRBD2 (6 bases). V gave up 4 bases and J gave up 1 base, with 8 bases separating them. This CDR3 region has 13 residues. In germline, CDR1 is MGHRA, CDR2 YSYEKL. The CDR3 DNA follows: TGCGCCAGCAGCCGCGCGGGATCCTACGAGCAGTACTTC. It encodes CASSRAGSYEQYF.

The chain carries TRBV5-5 and TRBJ1-5; maybe TRBD1 (5 bases). Germline loops: CDR1 SGHKS, CDR2 YYEKEE (reference sequence). Trimming took 2 bases from V and 3 from J, leaving 12 bases between them. The CDR3 covers 15 residues. CDR3 coding DNA: TGTGCCAGCAGCTTATACCAGGGAAACAATCAGCCCCAGCATTTT. Translating it yields CASSLYQGNNQPQHF.

This rearrangement joins TRBV5-1 to TRBJ2-2; D call uncertain. The CDR3 sequence is 15 residues long. The germline V gene encodes CDR1 SGHRS and CDR2 YFSETQ. Trimming shortened V by 0 bases and J by 6 bases, and 12 bases separated the two germline ends. For the CDR3, the DNA is TGCGCCAGCAGCTTGGACAATCCGGCATCCGGGGAGCTGTTTTTT. Translating gives CASSLDNPASGELFF.

The chain carries TRBV11-2 and TRBJ2-7; 12 nucleotides agree with TRBD2. CDR1 is SGHAT, CDR2 FQNNGV, per germline. This CDR3 spans 15 amino acids. The V segment lost 1 base and the J segment 3 bases; nucleotides outside the gene matches: 1. The CDR3 sequence: CASSLGTSGIYEQYF. CDR3 nucleotide sequence: TGTGCCAGCAGCTTAGGGACTAGCGGGATCTACGAGCAGTACTTC.

The chain employs TRBV6-4 and TRBJ2-3, with a weak D call TRBD2 (6 bases). CDR3 length: 13 residues. Germline assignment: CDR1 MRHNA and CDR2 SNTAGT. The V and J ends lost 5 bases and 9 bases respectively, with 15 bases between them. The chain's CDR3 is CASSPGGSGTQYF. The DNA of the CDR3 is TGTGCCAGCAGTCCCGGGGGTAGTGGAACGCAGTATTTT.